This T cell receptor (beta chain) was profiled in a study of blood T cell repertoires in COVID-19. Trimming left V 0 bases short and J 5 bases short, with 23 bases between. CDR3 length equals 19 residues. Germline CDR1 and CDR2: LGHDT and YNNKEL (reference sequence). Generated by immunoSEQ multiplex PCR, the TCRdb table keeps only in-frame clones and is missing some. The sample has 150,000 or so clones, approximately 82% seen once. This chain links TRBV3-1 (or the pseudogene TRBV3-2) with TRBJ1-3, with a possible D match to TRBD1 (6 bases). This receptor was obtained from a woman of 80 years or more with acute or convalescent COVID-19. Sequenced sample: peripheral blood. CDR3 coding DNA: TGTGCCAGCAGCCAAGATCCCCAAGGGATTCCAGGGGCTAGAAACACCATATATTTT. Its protein product is CASSQDPQGIPGARNTIYF.